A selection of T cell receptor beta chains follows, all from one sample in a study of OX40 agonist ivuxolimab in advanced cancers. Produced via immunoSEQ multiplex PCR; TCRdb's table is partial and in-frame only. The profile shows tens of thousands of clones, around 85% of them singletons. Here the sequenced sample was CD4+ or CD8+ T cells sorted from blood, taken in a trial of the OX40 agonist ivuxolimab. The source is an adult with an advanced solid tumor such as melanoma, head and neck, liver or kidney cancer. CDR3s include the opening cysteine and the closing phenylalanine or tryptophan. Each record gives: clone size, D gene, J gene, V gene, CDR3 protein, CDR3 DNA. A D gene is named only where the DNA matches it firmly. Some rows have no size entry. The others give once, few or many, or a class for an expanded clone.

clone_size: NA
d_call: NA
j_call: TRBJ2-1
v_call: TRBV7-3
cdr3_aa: CASSLTGRNNEQFF
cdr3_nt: TGTGCCAGCAGCTTAACAGGGCGTAACAATGAGCAGTTCTTC

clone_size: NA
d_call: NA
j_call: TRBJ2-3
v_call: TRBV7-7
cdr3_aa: CASSLVGGSTDTQYF
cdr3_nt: TGTGCTAGCAGCTTAGTTGGGGGGAGCACAGATACGCAGTATTTT

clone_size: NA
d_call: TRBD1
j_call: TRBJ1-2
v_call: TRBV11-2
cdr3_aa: CASSHSPGQGVGGYTF
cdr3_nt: TGTGCCAGCAGCCATTCCCCGGGACAGGGGGTAGGTGGCTACACCTTC

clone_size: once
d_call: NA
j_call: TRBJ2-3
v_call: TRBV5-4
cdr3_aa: CASNLRGGQTDTQYF
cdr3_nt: TGTGCCAGCAACTTGCGAGGTGGGCAGACAGATACGCAGTATTTT

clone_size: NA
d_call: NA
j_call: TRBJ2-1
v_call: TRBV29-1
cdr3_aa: CSVEERLGEQFF
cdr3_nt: TGCAGCGTTGAAGAGAGGCTGGGTGAGCAGTTCTTC

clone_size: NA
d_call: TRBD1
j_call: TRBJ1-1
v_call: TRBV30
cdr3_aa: CAWTRGAITEAFF
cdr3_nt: TGTGCCTGGACCAGGGGGGCGATCACTGAAGCTTTCTTT

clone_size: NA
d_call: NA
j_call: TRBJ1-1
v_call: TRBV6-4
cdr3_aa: CASSDSSRATEAFF
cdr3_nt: TGTGCCAGCAGTGACTCTAGCAGGGCCACTGAAGCTTTCTTT

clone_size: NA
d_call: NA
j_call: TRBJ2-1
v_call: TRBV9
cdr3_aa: CASSVDPYSGNEQFF
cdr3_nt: TGTGCCAGCAGCGTAGATCCTTATAGCGGCAATGAGCAGTTCTTC

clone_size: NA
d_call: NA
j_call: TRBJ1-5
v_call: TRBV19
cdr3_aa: CASSGGNGGADQPQHF
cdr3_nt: TGTGCCAGTAGTGGGGGGAACGGGGGCGCGGATCAGCCCCAGCATTTT

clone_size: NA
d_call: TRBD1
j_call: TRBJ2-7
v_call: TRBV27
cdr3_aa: CASSPGQGARYEQYF
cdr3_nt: TGTGCCAGCAGTCCCGGACAGGGGGCTAGGTACGAGCAGTACTTC

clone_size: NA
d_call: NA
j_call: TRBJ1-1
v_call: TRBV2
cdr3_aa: CASRAPIEDTEAFF
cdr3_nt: TGTGCCAGCAGGGCCCCGATCGAGGACACTGAAGCTTTCTTT

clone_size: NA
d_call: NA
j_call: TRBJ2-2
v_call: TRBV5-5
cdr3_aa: CASSPFTTGTGELFF
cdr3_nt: TGTGCCAGCAGCCCCTTCACGACGGGCACCGGGGAGCTGTTTTTT

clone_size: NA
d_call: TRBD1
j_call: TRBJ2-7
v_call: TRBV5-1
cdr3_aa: CASRAGTGRSYEQYF
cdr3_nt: TGCGCCAGCAGGGCGGGGACAGGCCGCTCCTACGAGCAGTACTTC

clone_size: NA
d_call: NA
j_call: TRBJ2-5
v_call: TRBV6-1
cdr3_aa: CASATVTQETQYF
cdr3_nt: TGTGCCAGCGCGACCGTCACACAAGAGACCCAGTACTTC

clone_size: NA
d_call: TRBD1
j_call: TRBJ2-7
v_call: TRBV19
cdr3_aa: CASSIGQGLAYEQYF
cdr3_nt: TGTGCCAGTAGTATAGGACAGGGGCTCGCCTACGAGCAGTACTTC

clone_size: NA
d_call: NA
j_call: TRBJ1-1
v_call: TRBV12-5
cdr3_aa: CASGLVGSGLQAFF
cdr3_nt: TGTGCTAGTGGTTTGGTTGGGAGCGGACTCCAAGCTTTCTTT

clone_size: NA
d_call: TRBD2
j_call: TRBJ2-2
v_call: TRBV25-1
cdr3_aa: CASSELASGGSNTGELFF
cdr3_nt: TGTGCCAGCAGTGAACTGGCTAGCGGGGGTTCGAACACCGGGGAGCTGTTTTTT

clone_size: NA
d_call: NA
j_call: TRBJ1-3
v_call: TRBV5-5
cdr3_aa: CASSSRTGHSGNTIYF
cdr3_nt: TGTGCCAGCAGCTCGAGGACGGGCCACTCTGGAAACACCATATATTTT

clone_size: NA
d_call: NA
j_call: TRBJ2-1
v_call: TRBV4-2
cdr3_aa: CASSRRAATDTNEQFF
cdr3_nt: TGTGCCAGCAGCCGACGAGCGGCGACAGACACCAATGAGCAGTTCTTC

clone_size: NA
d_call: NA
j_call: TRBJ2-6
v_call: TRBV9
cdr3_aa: CASSVGGSGANVLTF
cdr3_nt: TGTGCCAGCAGCGTAGGAGGGTCTGGGGCCAACGTCCTGACTTTC

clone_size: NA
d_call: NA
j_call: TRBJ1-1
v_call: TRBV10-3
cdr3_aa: CAIRDANTEAFF
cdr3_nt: TGTGCCATCCGAGACGCGAACACTGAAGCTTTCTTT

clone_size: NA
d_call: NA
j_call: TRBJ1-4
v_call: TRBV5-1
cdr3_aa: CASSLRTGGNEKLFF
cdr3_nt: TGCGCCAGCAGCTTGCGAACAGGAGGTAATGAAAAACTGTTTTTT